The following is a T cell receptor beta chain sequence with its context. As yet, its antigen is unknown. The CDR3 runs to 15 residues. The germline gives CDR1 MGHRA, CDR2 YSYEKL. The J segment lost 1 base and the V segment lost 8 bases, leaving 7 bases of the junction unmatched. This sample was taken from a study of HIV-infected children after antiretroviral therapy interruption. As for treatment: PENTA 11 planned treatment interruption arm or continuous ART arm. RNA-based 3' RACE libraries used unique molecular identifiers. Each CDR3 protein is one row after TCRdb ran MiXCR on the 3' RACE reads. This sample has approximately 95,000 distinct CDR3 sequences, with roughly 6.7% found just once. Whole-study findings and limits: The Gini coefficient of naive CD4+ repertoires rose, returning to baseline by 3 years.

This sequence was found in a pool of human donors with HIV. The J gene is TRBJ2-2, the V gene TRBV4-1, with 7 bases fitting TRBD1. The sequences come from CD45RA+ CD4+ T cells from PBMCs, pooled from several time points, collected from a donor given antiretroviral therapy, either interrupted or continuous. Regarding subset: naive CD4+ CD45RA+ CD45RO- T cells. For the CDR3, the DNA is TGCGCCAGCTCCAAGGCAGGGGGGAACACCGGGGAGCTGTTTTTT. It translates to CASSKAGGNTGELFF.